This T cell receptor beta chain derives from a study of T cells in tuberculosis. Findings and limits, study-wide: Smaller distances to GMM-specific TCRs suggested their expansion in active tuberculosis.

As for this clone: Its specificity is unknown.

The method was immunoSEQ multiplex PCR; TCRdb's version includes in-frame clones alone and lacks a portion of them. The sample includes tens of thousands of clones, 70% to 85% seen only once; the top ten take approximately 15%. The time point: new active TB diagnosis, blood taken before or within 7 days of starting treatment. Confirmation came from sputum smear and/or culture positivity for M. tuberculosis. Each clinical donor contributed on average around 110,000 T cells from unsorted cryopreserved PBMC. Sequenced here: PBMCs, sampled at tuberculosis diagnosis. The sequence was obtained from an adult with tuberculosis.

The CDR3 here is CASSAGSGTEAFF. The CDR3, as DNA: TGTGCCAGTAGTGCGGGGTCGGGGACTGAAGCTTTCTTT. The V and J genes are TRBV19 and TRBJ1-1; unclear D gene. The V end was cut by 5 bases, the J end by 5 bases, with 12 bases between. The germline V gene has CDR1 LNHDA and CDR2 SQIVND (reference sequence). This CDR3 comprises 13 residues.